These 15 T cell receptor beta chains originate from one sample sequenced in a study of blood T cell repertoires in COVID-19. Using immunoSEQ multiplex PCR, the repertoire was profiled, and TCRdb retains in-frame clones only, with some absent. This table has a few hundred thousand clones, around 89% appearing once. The sequenced sample was PBMCs or T cells enriched from blood (not recorded which). The receptors were sampled from a woman under 30 with acute COVID-19.

The V gene is TRBV19, the J gene TRBJ2-5; possibly TRBD1 for D (7 bases). V gave up 9 bases and J gave up 5 bases, with 19 bases separating them. Germline assignment: CDR1 LNHDA and CDR2 SQIVND (reference sequence). The CDR3 extends over 14 amino acids. The CDR3 region has the DNA TGTGCCAGCCGATTTACAGGGGCGGGGGAGACCCAGTACTTC. Amino acids: CASRFTGAGETQYF.

The gene calls are TRBV27 and TRBJ2-1; D might be TRBD1 (5 bases). The V end lost 2 bases, the J end lost 8 bases, and 7 bases lay between the germline ends. The CDR3 totals 12 residues. The germline gives CDR1 MNHEY, CDR2 SMNVEV (reference sequence). In DNA, the CDR3 is TGTGCCAGCAGTTTAGCAGGGCATGAGCAGTTCTTC. It codes for CASSLAGHEQFF.

The V call is TRBV6-5, the J call TRBJ2-1; 9 positions match TRBD1. Germline values: CDR1 MNHEY, CDR2 SVGAGI. Trimming took 7 bases from V and 3 from J; bases not matched to a gene: 7. The CDR3 has 15 residues. CDR3 sequence: CASTPGDRVYNEQFF. The CDR3 nucleotides read TGTGCCAGCACCCCCGGGGACAGGGTCTACAATGAGCAGTTCTTC.

V gene TRBV29-1 combines with J gene TRBJ2-7; 8 bases are shared with TRBD2. The germline V gene encodes CDR1 SQVTM and CDR2 ANQGSEA. The V and J ends lost 0 bases and 0 bases, in that order; junction bases with no gene match: 4. The CDR3 runs 15 residues. In nucleotides, the CDR3 is TGCAGCGTTGAAGATCGGGGACTAGACTCCTACGAGCAGTACTTC. Its protein product is CSVEDRGLDSYEQYF.

The chain joins TRBV12-3 or TRBV12-4 to TRBJ1-4; possible D gene TRBD1, 6 bases. Trimming stripped 5 bases from V and 7 bases from J, with 11 bases between. The CDR3 extends over 13 amino acids. For the CDR3, the DNA is TGTGCCAGCAGTGCCACAGGGAGTGAAAAACTGTTTTTT. It codes for CASSATGSEKLFF.

DNA for the CDR3: TGTGCCAGCAGCTCCCCGACACCGAACACTGAAGCTTTCTTT. It codes for CASSSPTPNTEAFF. The chain has TRBV7-9 and TRBJ1-1; D is ambiguous. This CDR3 contains 14 residues. Trimming shortened V by 4 bases and J by 1 base, and 10 bases separated the two germline ends. CDR1 is SEHNR and CDR2 is FQNEAQ in the germline V gene (reference sequence).

The chain employs TRBV28 and TRBJ2-2, with 8 bases lining up with TRBD1. The CDR3 spans 15 residues. Germline V gene lookup returns CDR1 MDHEN and CDR2 SYDVKM. V lost 7 bases, J lost 5 bases, and 9 bases stayed unmatched. CDR3 region: CASKDGQGGTGELFF. CDR3 coding DNA: TGTGCCAGCAAGGACGGACAGGGAGGTACCGGGGAGCTGTTTTTT. Based on the CDR3 plus reference TRBV28 and TRBJ2-2, the full variable domain is DVKVTQSSRYLVKRTGEKVFLECVQDMDHENMFWYRQDPGLGLRLIYFSYDVKMKEKGDIPEGYSVSREKKERFSLILESASTNQTSMYLCASKDGQGGTGELFFGEGSRLTVL.

The chain recombines TRBV2 with TRBJ1-5; no definite D call. The CDR3 contains 16 residues. In germline, CDR1 is SNHLY, CDR2 FYNNEI. Trimming took 4 bases from V and 5 from J, leaving 18 bases between them. The CDR3 DNA reads as TGTGCCAGCAGTGGAGGTGAAACGGCGTACGATCAGCCCCAGCATTTT. Translated, it gives CASSGGETAYDQPQHF.

CDR3 bases: TGTGCCACCAGTGGGGGTGCCGGGACAGGGAACACCGGGGAGCTGTTTTTT. It translates to CATSGGAGTGNTGELFF. The chain employs TRBV24-1 and TRBJ2-2; 8 nucleotides align to TRBD1. With 5 bases clipped from V and 1 base from J, the junction kept 8 bases outside the gene matches. This CDR3 is 17 amino acids long. Germline CDR1 KGHDR, CDR2 SFDVKD.

V is TRBV11-1 and J is TRBJ2-1; maybe TRBD2 (6 bases). Germline CDR1 and CDR2: SGHAT and FQDESV (reference sequence). The CDR3 runs 15 residues. V lost 4 bases and J 5 bases, leaving 15 bases between the germline ends. CDR3 sequence: CASSSRRDSHNEQFF. Written as DNA, the CDR3 is TGTGCCAGCAGCTCTCGCCGGGACTCTCACAATGAGCAGTTCTTC.

Concerning this clone: The same CDR3 is also encoded by other DNA sequences in this sample. This chain connects TRBV28 to TRBJ1-5, with no clear D. Germline V gives CDR1 MDHEN, CDR2 SYDVKM. Between the trimmed V and J ends, which lost 6 bases and 5 bases, there was a span of 8 bases. The CDR3 extends over 12 amino acids. CDR3 region: CASSLLYQPQHF. The CDR3 coding sequence is TGTGCCAGCAGCCTCTTATATCAGCCCCAGCATTTT. The full variable domain, with the rest looked up from reference TRBV28 and TRBJ1-5, is DVKVTQSSRYLVKRTGEKVFLECVQDMDHENMFWYRQDPGLGLRLIYFSYDVKMKEKGDIPEGYSVSREKKERFSLILESASTNQTSMYLCASSLLYQPQHFGDGTRLSIL.

The rearrangement links TRBV2 to TRBJ1-4, with D tentatively TRBD1 (5 bases). The germline CDR1 and CDR2 sequences are SNHLY and FYNNEI. The CDR3 extends over 14 amino acids. Between the trimmed V and J ends, which lost 7 bases and 3 bases, there was a span of 12 bases. The CDR3 DNA is TGTGCCAGCAAAGCAGGGAGGGCTAATGAAAAACTGTTTTTT. It yields the protein CASKAGRANEKLFF. The full variable domain, in which reference TRBV2 and TRBJ1-4 provide the parts outside the CDR3, is EPEVTQTPSHQVTQMGQEVILRCVPISNHLYFYWYRQILGQKVEFLVSFYNNEISEKSEIFDDQFSVERPDGSNFTLKIRSTKLEDSAMYFCASKAGRANEKLFFGSGTQLSVL.

V gene TRBV11-3 combines with J gene TRBJ2-3, with TRBD2 matching over 7 bases. J was trimmed by 3 bases and V by 1 base; bases with no gene match: 13. The CDR3 is 18 amino acids. Germline CDR1 is SGHNT and CDR2 is YENEEA. The CDR3 loop is CASSLVPVAGVATDTQYF. The CDR3 DNA reads TGTGCCAGCAGCTTAGTCCCCGTGGCGGGAGTCGCGACAGATACGCAGTATTTT.

The chain carries TRBV10-3 and TRBJ2-6; TRBD1 matches at 8 bases. The length of the CDR3 is 18 residues. Germline V gene data show CDR1 as ENHRY and CDR2 as SYGVKD. Trimming cost V 3 bases and J 0 bases; bases outside gene matches: 7. The CDR3 protein is CAISDADRVLSGANVLTF. CDR3 nucleotide sequence: TGTGCCATCAGTGATGCGGACAGGGTACTCTCTGGGGCCAACGTCCTGACTTTC.

The CDR3 sequence is CASRARGLSNQPQHF. The CDR3 DNA is TGTGCCAGCAGGGCCCGCGGGCTTAGCAATCAGCCCCAGCATTTT. The chain carries TRBV27 and TRBJ1-5, with D unclear. Trimming removed 6 bases at V and 0 bases at J, with 12 bases between. This CDR3 is built from 15 residues. The V gene's germline CDR1 is MNHEY and CDR2 SMNVEV (reference sequence).